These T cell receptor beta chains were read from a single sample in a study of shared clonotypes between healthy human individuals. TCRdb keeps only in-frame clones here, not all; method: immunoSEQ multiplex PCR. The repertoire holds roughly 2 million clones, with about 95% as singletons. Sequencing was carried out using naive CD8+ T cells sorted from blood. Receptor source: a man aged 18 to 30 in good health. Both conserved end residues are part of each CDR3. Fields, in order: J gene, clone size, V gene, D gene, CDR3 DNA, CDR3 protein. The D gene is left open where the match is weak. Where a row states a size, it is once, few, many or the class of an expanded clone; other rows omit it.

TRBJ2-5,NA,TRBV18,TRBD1,TGTGCCAGCTCCCCGGACAGGGCACAAGAGACCCAGTACTTC,CASSPDRAQETQYF
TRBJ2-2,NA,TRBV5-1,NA,TGCGCCAGCAGCTTGCGGACGGCGAACACCGGGGAGCTGTTTTTT,CASSLRTANTGELFF
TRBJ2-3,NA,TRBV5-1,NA,TGCGCCAGCAGCTTACCGGAAACTAGCACAGATACGCAGTATTTT,CASSLPETSTDTQYF
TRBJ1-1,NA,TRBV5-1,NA,TGCGCCAGTACCTGGCCCGGAAAGGGTGAGGCTTTCTTT,CASTWPGKGEAFF
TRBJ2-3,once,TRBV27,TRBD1,TGTGCCAGCAGTGACTCGGACAGGGGTGTCATAGATACGCAGTATTTT,CASSDSDRGVIDTQYF
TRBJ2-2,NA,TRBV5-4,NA,TGTGCCAGCAGCGTAGCGGATGCTCCTCCCGGGGAGCTGTTTTTT,CASSVADAPPGELFF
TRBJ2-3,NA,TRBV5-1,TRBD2,TGCGCCAGCAGCTTGATCGGACTAGCGGGAGGTGTGAGCACAGATACGCAGTATTTT,CASSLIGLAGGVSTDTQYF
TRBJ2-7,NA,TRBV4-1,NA,TGCGCCAGCAGCCAAGTGGACATGTCCTACGAGCAGTACTTC,CASSQVDMSYEQYF
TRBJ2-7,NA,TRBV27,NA,TGTGCCAGCAGTTTACAGCAGGCCCTTGGGTACGAGCAGTACTTC,CASSLQQALGYEQYF
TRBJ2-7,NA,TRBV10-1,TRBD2,TGCGCCAGCAGTGAGTTCACCGGGGGGGCGTACGAGCAGTACTTC,CASSEFTGGAYEQYF
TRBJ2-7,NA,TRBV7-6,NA,TGTGCCAGCAGCCCCGGGGTGGGGGGTTCCCACGAGCAGTACTTC,CASSPGVGGSHEQYF
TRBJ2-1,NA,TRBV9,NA,TGTGCCAGCAGCCCAAGCGCTAGCGCGGTCTACAATGAGCAGTTCTTC,CASSPSASAVYNEQFF
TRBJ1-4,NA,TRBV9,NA,TGTGCCAGCAGCGCAGAGGGGACAACTAATGAAAAACTGTTTTTT,CASSAEGTTNEKLFF
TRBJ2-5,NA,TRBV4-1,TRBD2,TGCGCCAGCAGCCAGGGACTAGCGGCCCAAGAGACCCAGTACTTC,CASSQGLAAQETQYF
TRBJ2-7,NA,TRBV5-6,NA,TGTGCCAGCAGCTTCGGGTCCTACGAGCAGTACTTC,CASSFGSYEQYF
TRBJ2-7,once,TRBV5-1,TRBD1,TGCGCCAGCACCGGGACAGGGCTCTACGAGCAGTACTTC,CASTGTGLYEQYF
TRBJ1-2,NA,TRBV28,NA,TGTGCCAGCAGTTTAATTCCCCGGGACGTTTATGGCTACACCTTC,CASSLIPRDVYGYTF
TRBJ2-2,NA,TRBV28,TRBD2,TGTGCCAGCAGTAATGGGAGGGCAGGGGAGCTGTTTTTT,CASSNGRAGELFF
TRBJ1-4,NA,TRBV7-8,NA,TGTGCCAGCAGCCCAAGGGGACTACTAAATGAAAAACTGTTTTTT,CASSPRGLLNEKLFF
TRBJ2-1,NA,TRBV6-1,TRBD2,TGTGCCAGCAGTGGGGAGTCGAGCGGGGGTGGGCAGTTCTTC,CASSGESSGGGQFF
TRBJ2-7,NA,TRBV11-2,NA,TGTGCCAGCAGCTCCGGGGCTCGTGTCTACGAGCAGTACTTC,CASSSGARVYEQYF
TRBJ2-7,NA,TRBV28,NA,TGTGCCAGCAGTTTGAGGGGCCTCAGCTCCTACGAGCAGTACTTC,CASSLRGLSSYEQYF
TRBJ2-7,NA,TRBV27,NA,TGTGCCAGCAGTTTTAGGGGGGCTTCATCCTACGAGCAGTACTTC,CASSFRGASSYEQYF
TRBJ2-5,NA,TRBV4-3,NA,TGCGCCAGCAGCCAAGGTGCGCAAGAGACCCAGTACTTC,CASSQGAQETQYF
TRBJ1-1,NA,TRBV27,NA,TGTGCCAGCAGTTTATTGGGGGAGGGGGGCACTGAAGCTTTCTTT,CASSLLGEGGTEAFF
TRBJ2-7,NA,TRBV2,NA,TGTGCCAGCACGCCCTTGCGTGGGTCCTACGAGCAGTACTTC,CASTPLRGSYEQYF
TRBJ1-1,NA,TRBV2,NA,TGTGCCAGCAGTGAACCGGGGGCACTGACTGAAGCTTTCTTT,CASSEPGALTEAFF
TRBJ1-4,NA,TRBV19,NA,TGTGCCAGTAGTACGGACAGTGCAACTAATGAAAAACTGTTTTTT,CASSTDSATNEKLFF
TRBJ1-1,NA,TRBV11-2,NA,TGTGCCAGCAGATCCGACGGGGGGAACACTGAAGCTTTCTTT,CASRSDGGNTEAFF
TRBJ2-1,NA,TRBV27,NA,TGTGCCAGCAGTTTTCCGGGCAATGAGCAGTTCTTC,CASSFPGNEQFF
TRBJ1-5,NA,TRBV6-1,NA,TGTGCCAGCAGTGAAACCCAGACGATGGTCTGGAGCAATCAGCCCCAGCATTTT,CASSETQTMVWSNQPQHF
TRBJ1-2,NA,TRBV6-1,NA,TGTGCCAGCAGTGAAAGGGGTCACGAGGCCCACTATGGCTACACCTTC,CASSERGHEAHYGYTF
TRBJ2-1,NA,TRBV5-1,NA,TGCGCCAGCAGCTTGGCCGGGCAGTACAATGAGCAGTTCTTC,CASSLAGQYNEQFF
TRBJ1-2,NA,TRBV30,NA,TGTGCCTGGAGTGTAAGGGGGGGGGCCCCTCGTTATGGCTACACCTTC,CAWSVRGGAPRYGYTF
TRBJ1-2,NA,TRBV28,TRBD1,TGTGCCAGCAGTTTGGTCGGCCAGGGGGCGATTGGCTACACCTTC,CASSLVGQGAIGYTF
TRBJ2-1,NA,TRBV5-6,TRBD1,TGTGCCAGCAGCACCGCGGACAGGGGGCAATTGGATGAGCAGTTCTTC,CASSTADRGQLDEQFF
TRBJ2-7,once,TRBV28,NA,TGTGCCAGCAGTTTCTTCCCGGGACCCTCCTACGAGCAGTACTTC,CASSFFPGPSYEQYF
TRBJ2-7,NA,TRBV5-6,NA,TGTGCCAGCAGCTTGGACGGTAATCCGCAGTACTTC,CASSLDGNPQYF
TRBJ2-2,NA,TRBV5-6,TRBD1,TGTGCCAGCAGCTCTTGGACAGGGGGAAGTATCACCGGGGAGCTGTTTTTT,CASSSWTGGSITGELFF
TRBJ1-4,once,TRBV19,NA,TGTGCCAGTAGTATTGCGGGAACTAATGAAAAACTGTTTTTT,CASSIAGTNEKLFF